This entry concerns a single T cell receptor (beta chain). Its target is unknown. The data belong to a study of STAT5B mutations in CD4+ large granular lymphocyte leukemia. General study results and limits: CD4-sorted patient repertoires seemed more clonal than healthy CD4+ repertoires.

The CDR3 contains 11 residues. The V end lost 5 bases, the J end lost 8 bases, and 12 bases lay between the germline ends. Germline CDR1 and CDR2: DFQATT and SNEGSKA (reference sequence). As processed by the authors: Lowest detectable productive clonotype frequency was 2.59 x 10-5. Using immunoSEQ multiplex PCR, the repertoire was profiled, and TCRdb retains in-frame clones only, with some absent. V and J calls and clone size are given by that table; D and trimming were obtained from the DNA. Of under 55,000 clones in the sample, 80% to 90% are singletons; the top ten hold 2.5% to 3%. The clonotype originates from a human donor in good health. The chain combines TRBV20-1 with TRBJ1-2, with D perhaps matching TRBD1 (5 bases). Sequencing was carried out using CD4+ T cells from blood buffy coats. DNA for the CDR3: TGCAGTGCTTGGGGGGTAGGAGGCTACACCTTC. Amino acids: CSAWGVGGYTF.